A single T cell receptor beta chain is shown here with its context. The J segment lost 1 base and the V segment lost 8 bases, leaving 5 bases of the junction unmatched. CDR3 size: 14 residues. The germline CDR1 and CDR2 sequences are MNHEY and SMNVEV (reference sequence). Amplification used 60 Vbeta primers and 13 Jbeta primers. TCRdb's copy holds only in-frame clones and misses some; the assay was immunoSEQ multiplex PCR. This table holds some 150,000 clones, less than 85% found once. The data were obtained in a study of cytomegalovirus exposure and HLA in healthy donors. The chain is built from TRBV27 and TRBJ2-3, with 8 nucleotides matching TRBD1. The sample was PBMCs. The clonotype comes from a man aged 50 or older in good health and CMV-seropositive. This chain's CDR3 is CASGQGFGTDTQYF. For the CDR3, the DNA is TGTGCCAGCGGACAGGGATTCGGCACAGATACGCAGTATTTT.